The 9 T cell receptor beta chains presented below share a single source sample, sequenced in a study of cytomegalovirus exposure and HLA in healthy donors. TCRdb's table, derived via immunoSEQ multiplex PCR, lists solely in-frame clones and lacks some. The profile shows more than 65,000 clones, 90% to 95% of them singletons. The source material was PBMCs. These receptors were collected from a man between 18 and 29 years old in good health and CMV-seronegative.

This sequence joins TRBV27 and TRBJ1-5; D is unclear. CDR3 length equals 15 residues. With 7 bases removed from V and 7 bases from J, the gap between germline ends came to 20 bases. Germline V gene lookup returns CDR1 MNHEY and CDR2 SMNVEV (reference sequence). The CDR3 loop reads CASMREGGPYQPQHF. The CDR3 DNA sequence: TGTGCCAGCATGAGGGAGGGCGGCCCCTACCAGCCCCAGCATTTT.

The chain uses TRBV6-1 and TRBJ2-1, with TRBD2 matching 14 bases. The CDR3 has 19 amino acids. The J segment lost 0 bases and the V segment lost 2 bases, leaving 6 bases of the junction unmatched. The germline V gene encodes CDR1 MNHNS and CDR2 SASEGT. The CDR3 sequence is CASSERTSGGQSSYNEQFF. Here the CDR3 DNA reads TGTGCCAGCAGTGAACGGACTAGCGGGGGGCAAAGCTCCTACAATGAGCAGTTCTTC.

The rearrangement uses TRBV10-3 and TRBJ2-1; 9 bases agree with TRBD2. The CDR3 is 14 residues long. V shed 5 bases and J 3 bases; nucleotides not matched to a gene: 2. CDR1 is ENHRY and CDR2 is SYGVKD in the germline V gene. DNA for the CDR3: TGTGCCATCAGTCTTAGCGGGAGCTACAATGAGCAGTTCTTC. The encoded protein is CAISLSGSYNEQFF.

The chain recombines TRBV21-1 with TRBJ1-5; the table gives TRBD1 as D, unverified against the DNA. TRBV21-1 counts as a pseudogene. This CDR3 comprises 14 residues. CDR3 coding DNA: TGTGCCAGCAGCAAGACAGGTAGCAATCAGCCCCAGCATTTT. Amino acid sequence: CASSKTGSNQPQHF.

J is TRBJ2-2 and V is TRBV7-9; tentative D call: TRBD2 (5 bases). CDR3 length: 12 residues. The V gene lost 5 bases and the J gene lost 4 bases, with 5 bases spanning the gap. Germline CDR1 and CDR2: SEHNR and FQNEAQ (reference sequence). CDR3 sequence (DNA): TGTGCCAGCAGCCGGGGCACCGGGGAGCTGTTTTTT. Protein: CASSRGTGELFF.

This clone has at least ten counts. This CDR3 is CASSDPGLYGYTF. The DNA of the CDR3 is TGTGCCAGCAGTGATCCAGGCCTCTATGGCTACACCTTC. The chain employs TRBV6-1 and TRBJ1-2; unclear D gene. Germline CDR1 MNHNS, CDR2 SASEGT. This CDR3 is built from 13 residues. Trimming cost V 3 bases and J 4 bases, with 9 bases left between them.

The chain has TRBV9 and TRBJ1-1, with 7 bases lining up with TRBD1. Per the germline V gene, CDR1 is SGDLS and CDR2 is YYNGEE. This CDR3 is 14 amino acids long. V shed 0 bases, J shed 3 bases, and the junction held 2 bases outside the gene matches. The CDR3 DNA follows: TGTGCCAGCAGCGTAGTGGGACAGTACACTGAAGCTTTCTTT. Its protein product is CASSVVGQYTEAFF.

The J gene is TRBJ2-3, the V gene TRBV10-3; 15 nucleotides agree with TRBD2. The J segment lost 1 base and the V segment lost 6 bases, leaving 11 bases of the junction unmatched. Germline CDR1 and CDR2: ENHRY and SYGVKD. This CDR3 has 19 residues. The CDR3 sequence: CAIRTGLAGGIDGTDTQYF. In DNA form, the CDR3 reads TGTGCCATCAGGACCGGACTAGCGGGAGGGATTGACGGCACAGATACGCAGTATTTT.

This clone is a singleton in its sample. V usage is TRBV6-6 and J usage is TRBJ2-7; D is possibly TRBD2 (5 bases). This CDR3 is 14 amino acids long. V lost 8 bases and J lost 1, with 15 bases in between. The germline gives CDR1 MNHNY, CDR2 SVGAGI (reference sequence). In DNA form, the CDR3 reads TGTGCCAGCCGGCGCGGGTTAGCGTCCTACGAGCAGTACTTC. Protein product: CASRRGLASYEQYF.